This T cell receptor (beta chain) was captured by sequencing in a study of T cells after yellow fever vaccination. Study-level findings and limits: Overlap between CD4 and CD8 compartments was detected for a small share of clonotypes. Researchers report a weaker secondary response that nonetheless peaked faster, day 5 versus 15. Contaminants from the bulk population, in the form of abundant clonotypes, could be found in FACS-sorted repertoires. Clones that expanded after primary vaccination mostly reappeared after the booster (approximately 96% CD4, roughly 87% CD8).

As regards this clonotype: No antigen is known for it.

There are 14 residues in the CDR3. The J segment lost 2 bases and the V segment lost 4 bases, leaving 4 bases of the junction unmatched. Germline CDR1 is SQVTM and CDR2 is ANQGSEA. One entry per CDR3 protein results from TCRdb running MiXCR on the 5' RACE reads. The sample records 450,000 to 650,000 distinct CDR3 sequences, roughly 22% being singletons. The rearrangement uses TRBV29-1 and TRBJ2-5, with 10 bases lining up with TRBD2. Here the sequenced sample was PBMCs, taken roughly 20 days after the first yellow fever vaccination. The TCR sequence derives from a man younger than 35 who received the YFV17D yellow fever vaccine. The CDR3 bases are TGCAGCGTTGGGGAGACTAGCGGGCAAGAGACCCAGTACTTC. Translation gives CSVGETSGQETQYF.